The next 29 T cell receptor beta chains were all read from a single sample in a study of blood T cell repertoires in COVID-19. The protocol was immunoSEQ multiplex PCR, while the TCRdb copy is restricted to in-frame clones and leaves out a portion. The sample yields about 330,000 clones, roughly 90% seen once. Sequencing was done on a sample of PBMCs or T cells enriched from blood (not recorded which). Every receptor here comes from a woman in her twenties or thirties who had recovered from COVID-19.

The CDR3 coding sequence is TGTGCCAGCAGTCCGTGGCGCACCATGGGGCTATATGGCTACACCTTC. Amino acid sequence: CASSPWRTMGLYGYTF. V and J are TRBV27 and TRBJ1-2, with a weak D call TRBD1 (5 bases). The CDR3 contains 16 residues. Germline V gives CDR1 MNHEY, CDR2 SMNVEV (reference sequence). Trimming left V 5 bases short and J 5 bases short, with 21 bases between.

V usage is TRBV30 and J usage is TRBJ2-5; possible D gene TRBD2, 5 bases. This CDR3 spans 14 amino acids. Germline V gene data show CDR1 as GTSNPN and CDR2 as SVGIG (reference sequence). Trimming cost V 2 bases and J 9 bases, with 19 bases left between them. CDR3 in DNA: TGTGCCTGGAGTAAAATCGGCGGGCCCTCGGCCCAGTACTTC. This translates into CAWSKIGGPSAQYF.

This chain joins TRBV3-1 (or the pseudogene TRBV3-2) and TRBJ2-5; D ambiguous. The V gene's germline CDR1 is LGHDT and CDR2 YNNKEL (reference sequence). The V gene lost 1 base and the J gene lost 1 base, with 10 bases spanning the gap. The CDR3 consists of 15 residues. CDR3 loop: CASSQVEAAQETQYF. The CDR3 DNA reads as TGTGCCAGCAGCCAAGTAGAGGCAGCCCAAGAGACCCAGTACTTC.

J is TRBJ2-1 and V is TRBV10-3; 7 nucleotides agree with TRBD2. Losses at the gene ends were 5 bases for V and 4 bases for J; bases not matched to a gene: 5. From germline, CDR1 is ENHRY and CDR2 SYGVKD. This CDR3 contains 14 residues. CDR3 region: CAISSGILYNEQFF. CDR3 nucleotides: TGTGCCATCAGTAGCGGGATATTATACAATGAGCAGTTCTTC.

This chain joins TRBV5-1 and TRBJ2-7; TRBD1 aligns across 7 bases. The CDR3 consists of 15 residues. The V gene end was trimmed by 5 bases and the J gene end by 5 bases; junction bases not matched to a gene: 13. Per the germline V gene, CDR1 is SGHRS and CDR2 is YFSETQ. CDR3 coding DNA: TGCGCCAGCAGGGGCCAGGGGGTAGGGCTGAACGAGCAGTACTTC. Translated: CASRGQGVGLNEQYF.

This clone was picked up a small number of times. The chain carries TRBV10-3 and TRBJ1-1, with TRBD1 matching over 8 bases. CDR1 is ENHRY, CDR2 SYGVKD, per germline. CDR3 length: 14 residues. J gave up 3 bases and V 6 bases, and 6 bases lay outside the gene matches. CDR3 DNA sequence: TGTGCCATCAGCTTTGGACAGGGTGACACTGAAGCTTTCTTT. It codes for CAISFGQGDTEAFF.

This chain joins TRBV12-3 or TRBV12-4 and TRBJ2-3, with D hard to call. Trimming left V 1 base short and J 4 bases short, with 6 bases between. The CDR3 is 13 amino acids. The CDR3 region is CASSLEAPDTQYF. The CDR3, as DNA: TGTGCCAGCAGTTTAGAAGCGCCAGATACGCAGTATTTT.

V gene TRBV27 combines with J gene TRBJ2-7, with 9 bases lining up with TRBD1. There are 13 residues in the CDR3. V lost 7 bases, J lost 2 bases, and 3 bases stayed unmatched. CDR1 and CDR2 from the germline V gene are MNHEY and SMNVEV (reference sequence). The CDR3 loop reads CASKRTGAYEQYF. The CDR3, as DNA: TGTGCCAGCAAAAGGACAGGGGCCTACGAGCAGTACTTC.

The chain carries TRBV6-1 and TRBJ1-5, with 7 bases fitting TRBD1. J was trimmed by 2 bases and V by 3 bases; bases with no gene match: 4. The CDR3 runs to 15 residues. Germline CDR1 MNHNS, CDR2 SASEGT. CDR3 protein: CASSDPGQGNQPQHF. For the CDR3, the DNA is TGTGCCAGCAGTGACCCCGGACAGGGCAATCAGCCCCAGCATTTT.

J is TRBJ1-1 and V is TRBV7-2, with 10 bases identical to TRBD1. Germline V lookup: CDR1 SGHTA, CDR2 FQGNSA. Trimming took 1 base from V and 10 from J; bases not matched to a gene: 9. The CDR3 runs 15 residues. This chain's CDR3 is CASSLDRGQGYAAFF. The CDR3 DNA follows: TGTGCCAGCAGCTTAGACCGGGGACAGGGGTATGCAGCTTTCTTT.

The CDR3 loop reads CASSTGENTEAFF. The CDR3 nucleotides read TGTGCCAGCAGCACAGGGGAGAACACTGAAGCTTTCTTT. The rearrangement links TRBV5-6 to TRBJ1-1; 7 bases are a match to TRBD1. With 4 bases clipped from V and 1 base from J, the junction kept 1 base outside the gene matches. Germline V gives CDR1 SGHDT, CDR2 YYEEEE. This CDR3 spans 13 amino acids.

The rearrangement uses TRBV6-2 or TRBV6-3 and TRBJ1-2; no clear D gene. Trimming pared 0 bases from V and 4 bases from J, leaving 15 bases between. The CDR3 length is 16 residues. Germline CDR1 and CDR2: MNHEY and SVGEGT. The chain's CDR3 is CASSYSRGQSIYGYTF. Here the CDR3 DNA reads TGTGCCAGCAGTTACTCGAGAGGGCAGAGTATCTATGGCTACACCTTC.

The chain couples TRBV27 to TRBJ2-7, with D unresolved. V lost 5 bases and J 0 bases, leaving 5 bases between the germline ends. This CDR3 comprises 12 residues. Germline lookup yields CDR1 MNHEY and CDR2 SMNVEV (reference sequence). The CDR3 reads CASSPHSYEQYF. The CDR3, as DNA: TGTGCCAGCAGTCCCCACTCCTACGAGCAGTACTTC.

The gene calls are TRBV7-2 and TRBJ1-1; 9 bases agree with TRBD1. The CDR3 consists of 14 residues. Germline V lookup: CDR1 SGHTA, CDR2 FQGNSA. V shed 3 bases and J 4 bases; nucleotides not matched to a gene: 3. The DNA for the CDR3 is TGTGCCAGCAGCTTCGGGACAGGGCTCACTGAAGCTTTCTTT. The encoded protein is CASSFGTGLTEAFF.

The chain is built from TRBV3-1 (or the pseudogene TRBV3-2) and TRBJ1-2, with TRBD1 matching 8 bases. The CDR3 has 13 amino acids. Germline assignment: CDR1 LGHDT and CDR2 YNNKEL (reference sequence). The V segment lost 3 bases and the J segment 7 bases; nucleotides outside the gene matches: 4. Here the CDR3 reads CASSHSDRGGYTF. The CDR3 nucleotides read TGTGCCAGCAGCCACTCAGACAGGGGTGGCTACACCTTC.

This clone was seen only once. This sequence joins TRBV11-2 and TRBJ2-1, with 14 bases fitting TRBD2. V trimming: 1 base; J trimming: 7 bases; junction bases outside the gene matches: 3. This CDR3 comprises 16 residues. Germline CDR1 reads SGHAT; CDR2 reads FQNNGV. The CDR3 DNA is TGTGCCAGCAGCTTAGGGCGGACTAGCGGGAGGAATGAGCAGTTCTTC. Amino acids: CASSLGRTSGRNEQFF.

This clone was seen only a few times. The chain couples TRBV5-6 to TRBJ1-2; D is undetermined. CDR3 size: 13 residues. The germline V gene has CDR1 SGHDT and CDR2 YYEEEE. The V gene lost 5 bases and the J gene lost 6 bases, with 14 bases spanning the gap. The CDR3 DNA sequence: TGTGCCAGCAGTGACACGGGCGGGAATGGCTACACCTTC. As protein: CASSDTGGNGYTF.

Here the CDR3 reads CASSKVPVGQSNQAFF. The CDR3, as DNA: TGTGCCAGCAGCAAAGTCCCCGTGGGACAGTCTAACCAAGCTTTCTTT. V usage is TRBV21-1 and J usage is TRBJ1-1; the tabulated D call, TRBD1, remains unverified against the DNA. TRBV21-1 is a listed pseudogene. The CDR3 runs 16 residues.

The rearrangement links TRBV14 to TRBJ2-7, with D unresolved. Trimming removed 2 bases at V and 5 bases at J, with 13 bases between. CDR3 length equals 14 residues. CDR1 is SGHDN, CDR2 FVKESK, per germline. In DNA, the CDR3 is TGTGCCAGCAGCCAACCCGACACAGTAGACGAGCAGTACTTC. It specifies CASSQPDTVDEQYF.

The J gene is TRBJ1-1, the V gene TRBV7-6; D is ambiguous. Germline loops: CDR1 SGHVS, CDR2 FNYEAQ. This CDR3 region has 15 residues. V lost 1 base to trimming and J lost 0 bases, with 9 bases between them. The CDR3 nucleotides are TGTGCCAGCAGCTTAGGGTCCGAGATGAACACTGAAGCTTTCTTT. Protein product: CASSLGSEMNTEAFF.

This clone was recorded only once. The gene calls are TRBV7-2 and TRBJ1-2; D is unresolved. CDR1 is SGHTA and CDR2 is FQGNSA in the germline V gene. The CDR3 runs to 14 residues. With 3 bases removed from V and 7 bases from J, the gap between germline ends came to 15 bases. In nucleotides, the CDR3 is TGTGCCAGCAGCTTTGAGGGAGGATGGCGTGGCTACACCTTC. This encodes CASSFEGGWRGYTF.

This rearrangement joins TRBV9 to TRBJ2-7, with 9 bases aligning to TRBD1. Germline loops: CDR1 SGDLS, CDR2 YYNGEE. Trimming took 3 bases from V and 4 from J; bases not matched to a gene: 5. CDR3 length: 14 amino acids. Written as DNA, the CDR3 is TGTGCCAGCAGCGCCCGAGGGACAGGGTACGAGCAGTACTTC. Translated: CASSARGTGYEQYF. Using reference TRBV9 and TRBJ2-7 for the parts outside the CDR3, the full variable domain is DSGVTQTPKHLITATGQRVTLRCSPRSGDLSVYWYQQSLDQGLQFLIQYYNGEERAKGNILERFSAQQFPDLHSELNLSSLELGDSALYFCASSARGTGYEQYFGPGTRLTVT.

This clone was observed a few times. V usage is TRBV7-3 and J usage is TRBJ2-2; 12 positions agree with TRBD2. CDR1 and CDR2 from the germline V gene are SGHTA and FQGTGA. J lost 5 bases, V lost 5 bases, and 9 bases had no gene match. This CDR3 has 17 amino acids. The CDR3 reads CASSPTSGGGRTGELFF. In DNA form, the CDR3 reads TGTGCCAGCAGCCCGACTAGCGGGGGAGGTCGTACCGGGGAGCTGTTTTTT.

In its sample, this clone was seen once. J is TRBJ1-1 and V is TRBV30, with TRBD1 as a possible D gene (5 bases). CDR3 length: 13 amino acids. Germline values: CDR1 GTSNPN, CDR2 SVGIG (reference sequence). Between the trimmed V and J ends, which lost 5 bases and 0 bases, there was a span of 10 bases. This chain's CDR3 is CAWATGLNTEAFF. For the CDR3, the DNA is TGTGCCTGGGCCACAGGTCTGAACACTGAAGCTTTCTTT.

The chain combines TRBV6-6 with TRBJ1-1; D is uncertain. Germline CDR1 and CDR2: MNHNY and SVGAGI (reference sequence). V lost 6 bases to trimming and J lost 5 bases, with 16 bases between them. The CDR3 is 14 amino acids. Written as DNA, the CDR3 is TGTGCCAGCAGACCCAGTCGGGTTGGGACTGAAGCTTTCTTT. Its translation is CASRPSRVGTEAFF.

The rearrangement links TRBV27 to TRBJ2-1, with 10 positions matching TRBD1. This CDR3 contains 15 residues. Unmatched junction bases numbered 12, after V lost 7 bases and J lost 9 bases. In germline, CDR1 is MNHEY, CDR2 SMNVEV (reference sequence). The DNA of the CDR3 is TGTGCCAGCAATGGACAGGGGGGTTTTAGTAGTGAGCAGTTCTTC. It yields the protein CASNGQGGFSSEQFF.

The J gene is TRBJ2-3, the V gene TRBV5-1; no firm D call. Germline V gene sequence: CDR1 SGHRS, CDR2 YFSETQ. V was trimmed by 2 bases and J by 1 base, leaving 5 bases between them. The CDR3 has 13 amino acids. The CDR3 loop is CASSFEGTDTQYF. The CDR3 DNA reads as TGCGCCAGCAGCTTCGAGGGCACAGATACGCAGTATTTT. The variable domain in full, with the rest retrieved from reference TRBV5-1 and TRBJ2-3, is KAGVTQTPRYLIKTRGQQVTLSCSPISGHRSVSWYQQTPGQGLQFLFEYFSETQRNKGNFPGRFSGRQFSNSRSEMNVSTLELGDSALYLCASSFEGTDTQYFGPGTRLTVL.

This chain connects TRBV21-1 to TRBJ2-5; TRBD2, the D gene given by the table, was not confirmed from the DNA. TRBV21-1 is assigned pseudogene status. The CDR3 has 15 amino acids. The CDR3 nucleotides are TGTGCCAGCAGCAAAGAGAGGCATTACCAAGAGACCCAGTACTTC. It codes for CASSKERHYQETQYF.

CDR3 sequence: CASSSPPMPHGYTF. As DNA, the CDR3 is TGTGCCAGCAGTTCCCCACCTATGCCGCATGGCTACACCTTC. The J gene is TRBJ1-2, the V gene TRBV6-2 or TRBV6-3, with D unresolved. V was trimmed by 4 bases and J by 6 bases, leaving 15 bases between them. The CDR3 has 14 amino acids. In germline, CDR1 is MNHEY, CDR2 SVGEGT.